This T cell receptor (beta chain) was obtained from a study of T cell responses to AZD1222 COVID-19 vaccine. Sequencing used immunoSEQ multiplex PCR; TCRdb keeps in-frame clones, though not all of them. The data show approximately 110,000 clones, approximately 85% seen once. Germline lookup yields CDR1 ENHRY and CDR2 SYGVKD. Trimming removed 4 bases from V and 7 bases from J; junction bases left unmatched: 10. The CDR3 loop spans 14 amino acids. The receptor's source is an adult who received the AZD1222 COVID-19 vaccine. The sequenced sample was peripheral blood, obtained 28 days after the second AZD1222 dose. This rearrangement joins TRBV10-3 to TRBJ2-7, with 7 positions matching TRBD1. CDR3 sequence reads: CAISVDRQGVEQYF. The CDR3 DNA sequence: TGTGCCATCAGTGTGGATCGGCAGGGGGTTGAGCAGTACTTC.